At least ten counts were recorded for the clone carrying this T cell receptor beta chain. Its antigen is undetermined. With 6 bases clipped from V and 0 bases from J, the junction kept 8 bases outside the gene matches. Germline V lookup: CDR1 MNHNY, CDR2 SVGAGI (reference sequence). The CDR3 is 17 amino acids. This entry is derived from a study of T cell repertoires in cytomegalovirus infection. MiXCR was run by TCRdb on the reads, yielding one entry per CDR3 protein. In the table there are about 130,000 distinct CDR3 sequences, about 32% of which are singletons. The clonotype comes from a human donor in good health (CMV status not recorded). Some clones in this sample may be carry-over from other donors' samples. The material sequenced was CD8+ T cells from cultured PBMCs, taken from culture after CMV antigen stimulation. V usage is TRBV6-6 and J usage is TRBJ2-1; 10 nucleotides agree with TRBD1. The CDR3 sequence is CASRRTGGKSSYNEQFF. In DNA form, the CDR3 reads TGTGCCAGCAGAAGGACAGGGGGGAAAAGCTCCTACAATGAGCAGTTCTTC.